Given below is one T cell receptor (beta chain) in context. This CDR3 region has 15 residues. Trimming stripped 0 bases from V and 0 bases from J, with 6 bases between. The germline V gene has CDR1 LGHDT and CDR2 YNNKEL (reference sequence). These data come from a study of response to subunit inactivated influenza vaccine. TCRdb re-called the RT-PCR reads with MiXCR, one entry per CDR3 protein. The repertoire has 650,000 to 700,000 distinct CDR3 sequences, around a sixth of them found once; the top ten carry approximately 10%. The clonotype comes from a man aged 45-65 years who received an inactivated influenza vaccine. This material consisted of PBMCs from blood, taken 11 to 12 days after vaccination. This rearrangement joins TRBV3-1 to TRBJ1-5; no clear D gene. The CDR3 loop reads CASSQEVISNQPQHF. Written as DNA, the CDR3 is TGTGCCAGCAGCCAAGAAGTTATTAGCAATCAGCCCCAGCATTTT.